This T cell receptor (beta chain) was identified during a study of T cells in Graves' hyperthyroidism and ophthalmopathy. CDR1 is SGHTA, CDR2 FQGNSA, per germline. This CDR3 comprises 15 residues. V was trimmed by 5 bases and J by 0 bases, leaving 14 bases between them. RNA transcripts provided the source from which TCR beta CDR3 regions were amplified. The study used the HTBI primer set for a first-round RT-PCR of the TCR CDR3. TCRdb used MiXCR to reprocess the multiplex PCR reads, holding one entry per CDR3 protein. This sample has 140,000 or so distinct CDR3 sequences, with roughly a fifth found just once.

This sequence joins TRBV7-2 and TRBJ2-7, with D tentatively TRBD1 (6 bases). The sequence derives from a woman in her 50s with Graves' hyperthyroidism that later progressed to Graves' ophthalmopathy. The sequencing sample was made of blood. The CDR3 DNA follows: TGTGCCAGCAGCCCAACCGGACAGTTCTCCTACGAGCAGTACTTC. It translates to CASSPTGQFSYEQYF.